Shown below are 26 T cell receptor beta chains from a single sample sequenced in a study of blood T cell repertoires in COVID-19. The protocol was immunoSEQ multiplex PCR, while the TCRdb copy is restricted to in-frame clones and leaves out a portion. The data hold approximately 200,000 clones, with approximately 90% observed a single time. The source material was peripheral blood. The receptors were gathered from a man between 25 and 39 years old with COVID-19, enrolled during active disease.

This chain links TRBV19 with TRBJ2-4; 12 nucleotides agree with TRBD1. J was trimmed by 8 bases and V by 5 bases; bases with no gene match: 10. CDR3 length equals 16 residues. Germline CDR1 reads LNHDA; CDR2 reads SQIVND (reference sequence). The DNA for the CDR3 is TGTGCCAGTAGTCTAAACCGGGACAGGGGGCCAGACATTCAGTACTTC. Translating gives CASSLNRDRGPDIQYF.

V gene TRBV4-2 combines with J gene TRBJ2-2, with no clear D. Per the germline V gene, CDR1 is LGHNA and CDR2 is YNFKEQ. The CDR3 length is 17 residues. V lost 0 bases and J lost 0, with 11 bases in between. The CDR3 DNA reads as TGTGCCAGCAGCCAAGAGTCCCACTCCACGAACACCGGGGAGCTGTTTTTT. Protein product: CASSQESHSTNTGELFF.

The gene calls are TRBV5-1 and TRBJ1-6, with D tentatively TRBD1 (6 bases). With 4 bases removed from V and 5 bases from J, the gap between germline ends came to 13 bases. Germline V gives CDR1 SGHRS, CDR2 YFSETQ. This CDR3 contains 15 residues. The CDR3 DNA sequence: TGCGCCAGCAGCACATACGACAGGAATAATTCACCCCTCCACTTT. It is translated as CASSTYDRNNSPLHF. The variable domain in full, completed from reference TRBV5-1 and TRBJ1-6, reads KAGVTQTPRYLIKTRGQQVTLSCSPISGHRSVSWYQQTPGQGLQFLFEYFSETQRNKGNFPGRFSGRQFSNSRSEMNVSTLELGDSALYLCASSTYDRNNSPLHFGNGTRLTVT.

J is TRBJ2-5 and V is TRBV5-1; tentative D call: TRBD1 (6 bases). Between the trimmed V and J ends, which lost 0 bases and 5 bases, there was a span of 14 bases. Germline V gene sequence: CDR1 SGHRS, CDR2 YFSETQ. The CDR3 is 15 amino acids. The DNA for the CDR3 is TGCGCCAGCAGCTTGGAGCAGGGGCTCTTCGAGACCCAGTACTTC. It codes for CASSLEQGLFETQYF. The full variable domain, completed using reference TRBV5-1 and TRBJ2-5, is KAGVTQTPRYLIKTRGQQVTLSCSPISGHRSVSWYQQTPGQGLQFLFEYFSETQRNKGNFPGRFSGRQFSNSRSEMNVSTLELGDSALYLCASSLEQGLFETQYFGPGTRLLVL.

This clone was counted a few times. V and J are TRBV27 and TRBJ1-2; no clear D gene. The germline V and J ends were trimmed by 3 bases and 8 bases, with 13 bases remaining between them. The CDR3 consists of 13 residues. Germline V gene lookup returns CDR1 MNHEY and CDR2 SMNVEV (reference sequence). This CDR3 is CASSLNSLIGYTF. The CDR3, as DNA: TGTGCCAGCAGTTTGAACAGTCTTATAGGCTACACCTTC.

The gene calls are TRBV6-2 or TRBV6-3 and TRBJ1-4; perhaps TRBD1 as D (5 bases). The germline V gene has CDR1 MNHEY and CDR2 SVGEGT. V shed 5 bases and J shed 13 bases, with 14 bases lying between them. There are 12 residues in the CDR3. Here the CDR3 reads CASSPPGGGLFF. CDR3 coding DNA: TGTGCCAGCAGTCCCCCCGGCGGGGGACTGTTTTTT.

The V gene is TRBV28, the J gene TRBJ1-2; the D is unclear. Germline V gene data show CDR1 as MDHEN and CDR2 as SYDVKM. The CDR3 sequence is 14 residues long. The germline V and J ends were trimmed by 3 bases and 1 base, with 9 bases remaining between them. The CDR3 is CASSLGPGNYGYTF. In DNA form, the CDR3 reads TGTGCCAGCAGTTTGGGCCCCGGTAACTATGGCTACACCTTC.

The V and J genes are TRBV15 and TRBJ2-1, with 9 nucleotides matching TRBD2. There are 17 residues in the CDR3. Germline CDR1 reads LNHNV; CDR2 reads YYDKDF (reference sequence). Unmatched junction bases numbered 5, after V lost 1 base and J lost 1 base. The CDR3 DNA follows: TGTGCCACCAGCAGAGGTGGGACTAGCCTTTCCTACAATGAGCAGTTCTTC. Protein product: CATSRGGTSLSYNEQFF.

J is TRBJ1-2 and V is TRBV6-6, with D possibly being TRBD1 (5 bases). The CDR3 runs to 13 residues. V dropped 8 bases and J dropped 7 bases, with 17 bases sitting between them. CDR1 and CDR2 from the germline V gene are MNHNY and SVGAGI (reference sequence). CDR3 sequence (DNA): TGTGCCAGCGGGGAAAGACCAGGGTCTGGCTACACCTTC. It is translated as CASGERPGSGYTF.

The CDR3 DNA follows: TGCAGCGTTGAGCGTGGGACTGGAGGTACGCAGTATTTT. Translating gives CSVERGTGGTQYF. This sequence joins TRBV29-1 and TRBJ2-3; possibly TRBD2 for D (6 bases). Trimming left V 3 bases short and J 8 bases short, with 15 bases between. In germline, CDR1 is SQVTM, CDR2 ANQGSEA. CDR3 length: 13 amino acids.

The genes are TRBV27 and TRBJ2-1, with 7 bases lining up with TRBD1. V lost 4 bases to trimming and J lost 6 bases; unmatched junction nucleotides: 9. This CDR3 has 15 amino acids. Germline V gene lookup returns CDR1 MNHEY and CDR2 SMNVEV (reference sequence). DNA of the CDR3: TGTGCCAGCAGTTCCCTGGCGACAGGGCTCAATGAGCAGTTCTTC. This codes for CASSSLATGLNEQFF.

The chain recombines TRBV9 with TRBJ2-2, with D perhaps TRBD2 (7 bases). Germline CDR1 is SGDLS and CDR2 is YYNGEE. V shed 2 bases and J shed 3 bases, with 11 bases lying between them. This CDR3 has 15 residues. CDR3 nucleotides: TGTGCCAGCAGCGTGAGGGGGAGGGACACCGGGGAGCTGTTTTTT. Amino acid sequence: CASSVRGRDTGELFF.

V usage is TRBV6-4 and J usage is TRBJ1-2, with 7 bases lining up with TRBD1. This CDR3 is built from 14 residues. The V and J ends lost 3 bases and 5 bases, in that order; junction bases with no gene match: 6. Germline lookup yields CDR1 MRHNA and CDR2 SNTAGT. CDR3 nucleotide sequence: TGTGCCAGCAGTGAAGGCGGGACAGCATATGGCTACACCTTC. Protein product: CASSEGGTAYGYTF.

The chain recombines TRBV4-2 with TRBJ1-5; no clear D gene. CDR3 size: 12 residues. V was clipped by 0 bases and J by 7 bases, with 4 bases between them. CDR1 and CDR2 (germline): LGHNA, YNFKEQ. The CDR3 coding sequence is TGTGCCAGCAGCCAAGACAGACAGCCCCAGCATTTT. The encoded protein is CASSQDRQPQHF.

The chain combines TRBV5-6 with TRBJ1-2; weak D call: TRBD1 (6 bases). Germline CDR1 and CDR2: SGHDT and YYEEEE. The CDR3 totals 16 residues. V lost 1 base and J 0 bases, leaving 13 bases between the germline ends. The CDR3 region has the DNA TGTGCCAGCAGCTTGAAGACAGGACCCTCTAACTATGGCTACACCTTC. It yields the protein CASSLKTGPSNYGYTF.

CDR3 in amino acids: CASSYVTTGEAFF. DNA of the CDR3: TGTGCCAGCAGTTACGTGACGACGGGAGAAGCTTTCTTT. The V and J genes are TRBV6-5 and TRBJ1-1; no clear D gene. Germline CDR1 reads MNHEY; CDR2 reads SVGAGI. This CDR3 is 13 amino acids long. Trimming removed 2 bases from V and 8 bases from J, with 12 bases in between.

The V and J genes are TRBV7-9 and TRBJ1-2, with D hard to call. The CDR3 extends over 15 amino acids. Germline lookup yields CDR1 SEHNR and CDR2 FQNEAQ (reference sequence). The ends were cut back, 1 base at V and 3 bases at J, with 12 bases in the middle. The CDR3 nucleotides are TGTGCCAGCAGCTTAGTTGGGCAGGCATACTATGGCTACACCTTC. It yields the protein CASSLVGQAYYGYTF.

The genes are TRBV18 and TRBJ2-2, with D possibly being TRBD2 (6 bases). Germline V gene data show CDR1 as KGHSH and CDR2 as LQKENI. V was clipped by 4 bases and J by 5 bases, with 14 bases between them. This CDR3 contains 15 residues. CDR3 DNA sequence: TGTGCCAGCTCACTCGGCGGGACGGAAACCGGGGAGCTGTTTTTT. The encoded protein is CASSLGGTETGELFF. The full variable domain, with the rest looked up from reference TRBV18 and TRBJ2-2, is NAGVMQNPRHLVRRRGQEARLRCSPMKGHSHVYWYRQLPEEGLKFMVYLQKENIIDESGMPKERFSAEFPKEGPSILRIQQVVRGDSAAYFCASSLGGTETGELFFGEGSRLTVL.

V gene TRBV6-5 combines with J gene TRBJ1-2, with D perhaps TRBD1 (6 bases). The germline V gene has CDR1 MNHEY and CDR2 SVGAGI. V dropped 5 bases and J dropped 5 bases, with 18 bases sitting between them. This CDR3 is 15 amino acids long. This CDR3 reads CASSPKSGGGYGYTF. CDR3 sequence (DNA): TGTGCCAGCAGTCCTAAATCGGGAGGGGGTTATGGCTACACCTTC.

In DNA, the CDR3 is TGTGCCAGCAGCTCTGCCGGACTAGCGGGAGGGAAATCGACCGGGGAGCTGTTTTTT. Protein sequence: CASSSAGLAGGKSTGELFF. The rearrangement uses TRBV7-3 and TRBJ2-2; 15 nucleotides align to TRBD2. This CDR3 contains 19 residues. Per the germline V gene, CDR1 is SGHTA and CDR2 is FQGTGA. V shed 4 bases, J shed 5 bases, and the junction held 11 bases outside the gene matches.

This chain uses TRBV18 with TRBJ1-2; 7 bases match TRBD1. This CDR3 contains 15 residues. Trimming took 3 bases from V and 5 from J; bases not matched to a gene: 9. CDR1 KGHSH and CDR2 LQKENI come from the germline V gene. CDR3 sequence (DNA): TGTGCCAGCTCACCCCGGGACAGCCGAGATTATGGCTACACCTTC. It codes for CASSPRDSRDYGYTF.

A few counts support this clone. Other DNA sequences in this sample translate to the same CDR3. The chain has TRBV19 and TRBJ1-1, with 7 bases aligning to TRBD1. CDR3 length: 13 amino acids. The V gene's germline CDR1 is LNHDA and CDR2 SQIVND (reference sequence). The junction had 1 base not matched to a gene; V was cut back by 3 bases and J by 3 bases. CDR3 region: CASSIDRDTEAFF. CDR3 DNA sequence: TGTGCCAGTAGTATTGACAGGGACACTGAAGCTTTCTTT.

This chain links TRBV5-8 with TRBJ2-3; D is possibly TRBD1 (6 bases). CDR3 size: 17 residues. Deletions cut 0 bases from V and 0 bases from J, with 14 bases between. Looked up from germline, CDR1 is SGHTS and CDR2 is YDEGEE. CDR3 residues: CASSLGRAGVSTDTQYF. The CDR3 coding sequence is TGTGCCAGCAGCTTGGGCCGGGCAGGGGTTAGCACAGATACGCAGTATTTT. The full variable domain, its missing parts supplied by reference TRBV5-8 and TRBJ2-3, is EAGVTQSPTHLIKTRGQQATLRCSPISGHTSVYWYQQALGLGLQFLLWYDEGEERNRGNFPPRFSGRQFPNYSSELNVNALELEDSALYLCASSLGRAGVSTDTQYFGPGTRLTVL.

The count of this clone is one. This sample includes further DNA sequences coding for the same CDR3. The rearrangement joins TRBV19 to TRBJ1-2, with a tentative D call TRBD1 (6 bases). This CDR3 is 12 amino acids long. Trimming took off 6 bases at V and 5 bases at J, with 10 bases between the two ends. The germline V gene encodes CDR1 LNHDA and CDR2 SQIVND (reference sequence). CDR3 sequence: CASSLQGYGYTF. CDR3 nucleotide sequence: TGTGCCAGTAGCCTCCAGGGGTATGGCTACACCTTC.

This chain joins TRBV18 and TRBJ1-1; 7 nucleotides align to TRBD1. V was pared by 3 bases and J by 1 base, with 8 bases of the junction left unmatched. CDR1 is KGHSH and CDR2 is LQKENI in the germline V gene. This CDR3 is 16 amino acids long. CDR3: CASSPSLDRWNTEAFF. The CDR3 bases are TGTGCCAGCTCACCTTCCTTGGACAGGTGGAACACTGAAGCTTTCTTT.

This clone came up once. The CDR3 coding sequence is TGCGCCAGCAGCTTGTTTGCCGGACAGCGCAGCTCTGGAAACACCATATATTTT. This sequence encodes CASSLFAGQRSSGNTIYF. V and J are TRBV5-1 and TRBJ1-3; the D gene is possibly TRBD1 (6 bases). The CDR3 totals 18 residues. Trimming pared 1 base from V and 0 bases from J, leaving 17 bases between. Germline V lookup: CDR1 SGHRS, CDR2 YFSETQ.